The next 32 T cell receptor beta chains were all read from a single sample in a study of blood T cell repertoires in COVID-19. Sequencing was performed with immunoSEQ multiplex PCR; in TCRdb, only in-frame clones are kept and a portion is missing. The table has about 98,000 clones, about 81% seen once. Sequencing input: peripheral blood. The origin of the receptors is a man aged 65-85 years with acute or convalescent COVID-19.

This clone was detected many times. The chain is built from TRBV28 and TRBJ2-4, with 7 bases lining up with TRBD2. The ends lost 6 bases at V and 3 bases at J; junction bases unmatched: 5. Germline CDR1 reads MDHEN; CDR2 reads SYDVKM. The CDR3 is 14 residues long. CDR3 sequence: CASRPSGDKNIQYF. The DNA of the CDR3 is TGTGCCAGCAGGCCTAGCGGCGACAAAAACATTCAGTACTTC.

The sample holds one count of this clone. V gene TRBV18 combines with J gene TRBJ2-3, with unresolved D. Trimming cost V 0 bases and J 1 base, with 5 bases left between them. The CDR3 has 14 amino acids. Germline-derived CDR1 and CDR2 are KGHSH and LQKENI. CDR3 DNA sequence: TGTGCCAGCTCACCACCGGCAGGCACAGATACGCAGTATTTT. This translates into CASSPPAGTDTQYF. Complete variable domain (other parts from reference TRBV18 and TRBJ2-3): NAGVMQNPRHLVRRRGQEARLRCSPMKGHSHVYWYRQLPEEGLKFMVYLQKENIIDESGMPKERFSAEFPKEGPSILRIQQVVRGDSAAYFCASSPPAGTDTQYFGPGTRLTVL.

The chain combines TRBV10-3 with TRBJ1-1; TRBD1 matches at 8 bases. Looked up from germline, CDR1 is ENHRY and CDR2 is SYGVKD. The length of the CDR3 is 13 residues. Trimming cost V 4 bases and J 3 bases; bases outside gene matches: 1. CDR3 nucleotide sequence: TGTGCCATCAGTGCGGGACAGGACACTGAAGCTTTCTTT. Its protein product is CAISAGQDTEAFF.

The CDR3 region has the DNA TGTGCCAGCAGCCAAGACGCCAAGACAGATGAGCAGTTCTTC. Residues: CASSQDAKTDEQFF. The chain couples TRBV4-2 to TRBJ2-1; weak D call: TRBD1 (5 bases). V was pared by 0 bases and J by 8 bases, with 11 bases between. Germline assignment: CDR1 LGHNA and CDR2 YNFKEQ. CDR3 size: 14 residues.

This chain links TRBV6-6 with TRBJ2-7, with 7 bases identical to TRBD1. The length of the CDR3 is 13 residues. CDR1 is MNHNY and CDR2 is SVGAGI in the germline V gene (reference sequence). V was pared by 0 bases and J by 6 bases, with 2 bases of the junction left unmatched. CDR3 coding DNA: TGTGCCAGCAGTTACTCCACAGGGGCCGAGCAGTACTTC. Amino acid sequence: CASSYSTGAEQYF.

This clone was detected only a few times. The J gene is TRBJ1-6, the V gene TRBV3-1 (or the pseudogene TRBV3-2); D is ambiguous. Germline loops: CDR1 LGHDT, CDR2 YNNKEL (reference sequence). Trimming took off 3 bases at V and 8 bases at J, with 11 bases between the two ends. CDR3 length: 14 residues. CDR3 coding DNA: TGTGCCAGCAGCCACCGGGGAGGCTATTCACCCCTCCACTTT. Its protein is CASSHRGGYSPLHF.

The chain is built from TRBV30 and TRBJ2-5; the D gene is possibly TRBD1 (6 bases). Per germline, CDR1 GTSNPN and CDR2 SVGIG (reference sequence). CDR3 length: 13 residues. The V end was cut by 3 bases, the J end by 4 bases, with 12 bases between. The CDR3 loop reads CAWSTGMGETQYF. The DNA of the CDR3 is TGTGCCTGGAGCACAGGGATGGGAGAGACCCAGTACTTC.

The chain has TRBV28 and TRBJ2-7; D gene unclear. The V and J ends lost 6 bases and 0 bases respectively, with 6 bases between them. From germline, CDR1 is MDHEN and CDR2 SYDVKM. The length of the CDR3 is 12 residues. This CDR3 is CASSSTSYEQYF. The CDR3 nucleotides read TGTGCCAGCAGCAGTACCTCCTACGAGCAGTACTTC. The full variable domain, completed using reference TRBV28 and TRBJ2-7, is DVKVTQSSRYLVKRTGEKVFLECVQDMDHENMFWYRQDPGLGLRLIYFSYDVKMKEKGDIPEGYSVSREKKERFSLILESASTNQTSMYLCASSSTSYEQYFGPGTRLTVT.

This chain joins TRBV4-1 and TRBJ1-5; 7 bases agree with TRBD1. The J segment lost 3 bases and the V segment lost 0 bases, leaving 2 bases of the junction unmatched. The CDR3 has 15 residues. Germline-derived CDR1 and CDR2 are MGHRA and YSYEKL. CDR3 coding DNA: TGCGCCAGCAGCCAAGAGGGACAGCTCAATCAGCCCCAGCATTTT. Its translation is CASSQEGQLNQPQHF.

CDR3 sequence (DNA): TGTGCCAGCAGCTTTAGGGGTCAGCCCCAGCATTTT. Its translation is CASSFRGQPQHF. This chain joins TRBV7-8 and TRBJ1-5; D is possibly TRBD1 (5 bases). Germline values: CDR1 SGHVS, CDR2 FQNEAQ. The V and J ends lost 3 bases and 6 bases respectively, with 6 bases between them. The CDR3 length is 12 residues.

The chain uses TRBV6-2 or TRBV6-3 and TRBJ2-5; 12 bases are a match to TRBD1. The germline CDR1 and CDR2 sequences are MNHEY and SVGEGT. J gave up 6 bases and V 2 bases, and 4 bases lay outside the gene matches. The CDR3 spans 15 residues. CDR3 loop: CASSYGTGGAKTQYF. CDR3 DNA sequence: TGTGCCAGCAGTTACGGGACAGGGGGCGCGAAGACCCAGTACTTC.

The chain couples TRBV28 to TRBJ2-1; TRBD2 might be the D (5 bases). The CDR3 is 15 amino acids. The V end was cut by 5 bases, the J end by 7 bases, with 18 bases between. The germline gives CDR1 MDHEN, CDR2 SYDVKM. In DNA, the CDR3 is TGTGCCAGCAGTCAGTCTAGCTTTGGGCGAAATGAGCAGTTCTTC. Translating it yields CASSQSSFGRNEQFF.

This chain connects TRBV5-1 to TRBJ2-2, with D maybe TRBD2 (7 bases). V was trimmed by 6 bases and J by 7 bases, leaving 16 bases between them. The CDR3 length is 14 residues. From germline, CDR1 is SGHRS and CDR2 YFSETQ. CDR3 region: CASNRRGAGGELFF. The CDR3 DNA reads as TGCGCCAGCAACAGACGGGGGGCCGGCGGGGAGCTGTTTTTT.

V and J are TRBV11-3 and TRBJ2-4; D is ambiguous. The CDR3 runs to 16 residues. Trimming stripped 1 base from V and 0 bases from J, with 10 bases between. CDR1 SGHNT and CDR2 YENEEA come from the germline V gene. The CDR3 DNA reads TGTGCCAGCAGCTTAGGTGGGCAGCTAGCCAAAAACATTCAGTACTTC. Encoded protein: CASSLGGQLAKNIQYF.

Only a few counts were recorded for this clone. The chain links TRBV7-6 to TRBJ2-2; 10 nucleotides line up with TRBD2. The length of the CDR3 is 16 residues. Looked up from germline, CDR1 is SGHVS and CDR2 is FNYEAQ. V shed 6 bases, J shed 3 bases, and the junction held 7 bases outside the gene matches. The CDR3 loop is CASSLLAGADTGELFF. CDR3 DNA: TGTGCCAGCAGTCTTCTAGCGGGAGCGGACACCGGGGAGCTGTTTTTT.

V is TRBV27 and J is TRBJ2-7; 7 bases are a match to TRBD2. The CDR3 totals 14 residues. Looked up from germline, CDR1 is MNHEY and CDR2 is SMNVEV (reference sequence). The J segment lost 0 bases and the V segment lost 3 bases, leaving 2 bases of the junction unmatched. The CDR3 spells CASSFTSASYEQYF. The CDR3, as DNA: TGTGCCAGCAGTTTTACTAGCGCCTCCTACGAGCAGTACTTC.

The rearrangement links TRBV10-3 to TRBJ2-3; maybe TRBD1 (6 bases). Trimming took off 8 bases at V and 2 bases at J, with 8 bases between the two ends. Germline assignment: CDR1 ENHRY and CDR2 SYGVKD. This CDR3 has 12 amino acids. The DNA for the CDR3 is TGTGCCATCGGGGACAACACAGATACGCAGTATTTT. Translation gives CAIGDNTDTQYF.

V gene TRBV7-3 combines with J gene TRBJ2-2; D may be TRBD1 (5 bases). Germline CDR1 reads SGHTA; CDR2 reads FQGTGA. Trimming stripped 7 bases from V and 8 bases from J, with 8 bases between. This CDR3 region has 11 residues. Written as DNA, the CDR3 is TGTGCCAGCACCCAGGGTGGGGAGCTGTTTTTT. It yields the protein CASTQGGELFF. Drawing the rest from reference TRBV7-3 and TRBJ2-2, the complete variable domain is GAGVSQTPSNKVTEKGKYVELRCDPISGHTALYWYRQSLGQGPEFLIYFQGTGAADDSGLPNDRFFAVRPEGSVSTLKIQRTERGDSAVYLCASTQGGELFFGEGSRLTVL.

The genes are TRBV18 and TRBJ1-2; D is perhaps TRBD1 (6 bases). The CDR3 spans 14 residues. Trimming left V 2 bases short and J 8 bases short, with 15 bases between. CDR1 and CDR2 from the germline V gene are KGHSH and LQKENI. CDR3 coding DNA: TGTGCCAGCTCACCAGGGCCCTTCGACAGGGGCTACACCTTC. Protein: CASSPGPFDRGYTF.

Only a few counts were recorded for this clone. V usage is TRBV25-1 and J usage is TRBJ1-2, with D possibly matching TRBD1 (6 bases). Trimming took 4 bases from V and 4 from J, leaving 16 bases between them. This CDR3 contains 15 residues. In germline, CDR1 is MGHDK, CDR2 SYGVNS. The CDR3 here is CASSATGKGGYGYTF. CDR3 nucleotides: TGTGCCAGCAGTGCCACAGGGAAGGGTGGCTATGGCTACACCTTC.

The chain uses TRBV5-4 and TRBJ1-1; 12 nucleotides line up with TRBD1. Looked up from germline, CDR1 is SGHNT and CDR2 is YYREEE (reference sequence). This CDR3 is 15 amino acids long. Germline trimming cut 2 bases from V and 5 bases from J; bases unmatched to any gene: 4. CDR3 residues: CASSLPGQGATEAFF. In DNA, the CDR3 is TGTGCCAGCAGCTTACCGGGACAGGGGGCGACTGAAGCTTTCTTT.

This clone showed up just a few times. This chain uses TRBV5-1 with TRBJ1-1, with D perhaps TRBD1 (5 bases). V gave up 0 bases and J gave up 0 bases, with 9 bases separating them. The CDR3 spans 15 residues. Germline values: CDR1 SGHRS, CDR2 YFSETQ. The CDR3 reads CASSLARGVNTEAFF. CDR3 nucleotide sequence: TGCGCCAGCAGCTTGGCCCGGGGGGTGAACACTGAAGCTTTCTTT.

The V call is TRBV28, the J call TRBJ1-6; possibly TRBD1 for D (6 bases). With 3 bases removed from V and 3 bases from J, the gap between germline ends came to 9 bases. CDR1 and CDR2 from the germline V gene are MDHEN and SYDVKM. The CDR3 runs 15 residues. The CDR3 coding sequence is TGTGCCAGCAGTTTTAAGGGACACTATAATTCACCCCTCCACTTT. Residues: CASSFKGHYNSPLHF.

The chain employs TRBV6-2 or TRBV6-3 and TRBJ2-3, with 7 bases matching TRBD2. The V and J ends lost 7 bases and 2 bases, in that order; junction bases with no gene match: 12. The V gene's germline CDR1 is MNHEY and CDR2 SVGEGT. This CDR3 comprises 16 residues. CDR3 amino acids: CASIPALAVTTDTQYF. CDR3 DNA sequence: TGTGCCAGCATCCCAGCCCTAGCGGTCACCACAGATACGCAGTATTTT.

This chain connects TRBV5-1 to TRBJ2-5; D might be TRBD1 (5 bases). CDR1 and CDR2 (germline): SGHRS, YFSETQ. The V end was cut by 2 bases, the J end by 2 bases, with 16 bases between. This CDR3 contains 16 residues. The CDR3 loop reads CASSFTRAVGQETQYF. The CDR3 nucleotides are TGCGCCAGCAGCTTTACCAGGGCGGTCGGGCAAGAGACCCAGTACTTC.

Turning to this clone: At the DNA level, this CDR3 is encoded by other sequences in the same sample as well. The V gene is TRBV9, the J gene TRBJ2-7, with 9 bases fitting TRBD2. V was clipped by 0 bases and J by 0 bases; unmatched bases: 1. The length of the CDR3 is 15 residues. The germline gives CDR1 SGDLS, CDR2 YYNGEE. The CDR3 reads CASSVEAGGSYEQYF. The CDR3 DNA is TGTGCCAGCAGCGTAGAAGCGGGGGGCTCCTACGAGCAGTACTTC.

The chain joins TRBV6-4 to TRBJ2-3, with 7 bases identical to TRBD1. The trim removed 2 bases at V and 1 base at J, leaving 3 bases unmatched. The CDR3 is made up of 15 amino acids. Germline-derived CDR1 and CDR2 are MRHNA and SNTAGT. DNA of the CDR3: TGTGCCAGCAGTGACAGGGGGCATCGCACAGATACGCAGTATTTT. As protein: CASSDRGHRTDTQYF.

This sequence joins TRBV7-2 and TRBJ2-5, with D maybe TRBD2 (5 bases). This CDR3 has 14 amino acids. Per the germline V gene, CDR1 is SGHTA and CDR2 is FQGNSA. Trimming removed 9 bases from V and 2 bases from J, with 16 bases in between. The CDR3 coding sequence is TGTGCCAGTAGCGCCCAAAGTAGTCAAGAGACCCAGTACTTC. Its protein product is CASSAQSSQETQYF. The full variable domain, with the rest looked up from reference TRBV7-2 and TRBJ2-5, is GAGVSQSPSNKVTEKGKDVELRCDPISGHTALYWYRQSLGQGLEFLIYFQGNSAPDKSGLPSDRFSAERTGGSVSTLTIQRTQQEDSAVYLCASSAQSSQETQYFGPGTRLLVL.

CDR3 bases: TGTGCCAGCAGCTTCTCGGGGGTAGGCACTGAAGCTTTCTTT. Protein sequence: CASSFSGVGTEAFF. The chain joins TRBV7-2 to TRBJ1-1, with D possibly matching TRBD1 (5 bases). V dropped 3 bases and J dropped 4 bases, with 12 bases sitting between them. The CDR3 consists of 14 residues. CDR1 is SGHTA, CDR2 FQGNSA, per germline. The variable domain in full, with the rest retrieved from reference TRBV7-2 and TRBJ1-1, is GAGVSQSPSNKVTEKGKDVELRCDPISGHTALYWYRQSLGQGLEFLIYFQGNSAPDKSGLPSDRFSAERTGGSVSTLTIQRTQQEDSAVYLCASSFSGVGTEAFFGQGTRLTVV.

The chain carries TRBV29-1 and TRBJ2-3; 10 nucleotides agree with TRBD1. The length of the CDR3 is 14 residues. Trimming took 4 bases from V and 6 from J; bases not matched to a gene: 7. Germline V lookup: CDR1 SQVTM, CDR2 ANQGSEA. Here the CDR3 reads CSVGWDRGRDTQYF. The CDR3 DNA sequence: TGCAGCGTTGGATGGGACAGGGGAAGGGATACGCAGTATTTT.

This clone has only one observation. The genes are TRBV7-2 and TRBJ2-3, with TRBD2 matching 7 bases. The V gene end was trimmed by 2 bases and the J gene end by 0 bases; junction bases not matched to a gene: 8. The CDR3 has 17 amino acids. Germline CDR1 reads SGHTA; CDR2 reads FQGNSA. The CDR3 protein is CASSLLLRGSSTDTQYF. The CDR3 DNA reads TGTGCCAGCAGCTTACTGTTGCGGGGGAGTAGCACAGATACGCAGTATTTT.

This clone was detected a few times. The chain combines TRBV6-2 or TRBV6-3 with TRBJ1-2; 7 bases agree with TRBD1. V shed 5 bases, J shed 4 bases, and the junction held 10 bases outside the gene matches. Germline values: CDR1 MNHEY, CDR2 SVGEGT. The CDR3 length is 15 residues. CDR3 sequence: CASSREGARGYGYTF. Here the CDR3 DNA reads TGTGCCAGCAGTCGCGAGGGGGCGCGAGGCTATGGCTACACCTTC.